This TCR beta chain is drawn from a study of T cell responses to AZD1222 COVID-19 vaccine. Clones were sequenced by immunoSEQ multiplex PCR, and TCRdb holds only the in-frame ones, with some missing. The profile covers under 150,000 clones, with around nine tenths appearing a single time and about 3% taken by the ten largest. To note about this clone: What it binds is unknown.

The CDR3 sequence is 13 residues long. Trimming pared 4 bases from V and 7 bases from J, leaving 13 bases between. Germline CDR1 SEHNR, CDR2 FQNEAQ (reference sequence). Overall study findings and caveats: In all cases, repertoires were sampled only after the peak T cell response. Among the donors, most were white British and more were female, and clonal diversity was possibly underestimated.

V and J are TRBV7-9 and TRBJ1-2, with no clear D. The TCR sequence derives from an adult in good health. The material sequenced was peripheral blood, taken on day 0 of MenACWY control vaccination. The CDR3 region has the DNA TGTGCCAGCAGCTCAGACGCGGAGGGTGGCTACACCTTC. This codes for CASSSDAEGGYTF.